The 9 T cell receptor beta chains presented below share a single source sample, sequenced in a study of OX40 agonist ivuxolimab in advanced cancers. The data were produced by immunoSEQ multiplex PCR, yet TCRdb's version contains in-frame clones alone and is incomplete. The repertoire has almost 85,000 clones, about 86% of them found once; the top ten carry approximately 6.5%. Sequenced here: CD4+ or CD8+ T cells sorted from blood, sampled in a trial of the OX40 agonist ivuxolimab. These receptors were obtained from an adult with an advanced solid tumor such as melanoma, head and neck, liver or kidney cancer.

This chain connects TRBV5-6 to TRBJ2-7, with D possibly matching TRBD1 (5 bases). The CDR3 is 15 amino acids. Germline V gene lookup returns CDR1 SGHDT and CDR2 YYEEEE. The V end was cut by 3 bases, the J end by 3 bases, with 16 bases between. CDR3 amino acids: CASSWQGLQNYEQYF. CDR3 in DNA: TGTGCCAGCAGCTGGCAGGGTCTTCAGAACTACGAGCAGTACTTC.

J is TRBJ2-5 and V is TRBV30; D gene ambiguous. Trimming took off 0 bases at V and 7 bases at J, with 12 bases between the two ends. The CDR3 sequence is 13 residues long. CDR1 and CDR2 from the germline V gene are GTSNPN and SVGIG (reference sequence). The CDR3 here is CAWSVRPEGTQYF. The DNA for the CDR3 is TGTGCCTGGAGTGTACGACCCGAAGGGACCCAGTACTTC.

This clone has more than one count but fewer than ten. V is TRBV7-2 and J is TRBJ2-7; 7 bases agree with TRBD2. The CDR3 has 14 amino acids. Germline lookup yields CDR1 SGHTA and CDR2 FQGNSA. Trimming at V came to 6 bases and at J to 7 bases, leaving 12 bases not matched to a gene. CDR3 amino acids: CASRRYSGSQEQYF. Written as DNA, the CDR3 is TGTGCCAGCAGGCGTTATAGCGGGTCGCAGGAGCAGTACTTC.

The V call is TRBV11-2, the J call TRBJ2-2; no clear D gene. V was clipped by 1 base and J by 6 bases, with 12 bases between them. This CDR3 contains 15 residues. Per germline, CDR1 SGHAT and CDR2 FQNNGV. The CDR3 DNA reads TGTGCCAGCAGCTTAGGGCCTGTACGATCCGGGGAGCTGTTTTTT. Encoded protein: CASSLGPVRSGELFF.

CDR3 region: CAWRRNRVSYNEQFF. CDR3 coding DNA: TGTGCCTGGAGACGGAACAGGGTTTCCTACAATGAGCAGTTCTTC. The chain employs TRBV30 and TRBJ2-1; D may be TRBD1 (6 bases). This CDR3 is built from 15 residues. Germline V gene sequence: CDR1 GTSNPN, CDR2 SVGIG (reference sequence). V lost 3 bases, J lost 1 base, and 13 bases lay in between. Full variable domain (outside the CDR3, taken from reference TRBV30 and TRBJ2-1): SQTIHQWPATLVQPVGSPLSLECTVEGTSNPNLYWYRQAAGRGLQLLFYSVGIGQISSEVPQNLSASRPQDRQFILSSKKLLLSDSGFYLCAWRRNRVSYNEQFFGPGTRLTVL.

The gene calls are TRBV7-2 and TRBJ1-4, with D possibly TRBD1 on 5 matching bases. Trimming cost V 8 bases and J 2 bases, with 12 bases left between them. Germline values: CDR1 SGHTA, CDR2 FQGNSA. This CDR3 is built from 14 residues. The CDR3 DNA follows: TGTGCCAGCGGTGACTGGGGGACTAATGAAAAACTGTTTTTT. It is translated as CASGDWGTNEKLFF.

The V and J genes are TRBV10-1 and TRBJ2-6, with TRBD1 identical over 8 bases. The V and J ends lost 0 bases and 1 base, in that order; junction bases with no gene match: 11. Germline loops: CDR1 WNHNN, CDR2 SYGVQD (reference sequence). CDR3 size: 20 residues. The CDR3, as DNA: TGCGCCAGCAGTGAGTCGGCTCAGCAGGGGGCGTGGTCTGGGGCCAACGTCCTGACTTTC. It codes for CASSESAQQGAWSGANVLTF.

The chain has TRBV5-4 and TRBJ2-2, with no clear D. Trimming pared 0 bases from V and 5 bases from J, leaving 5 bases between. The CDR3 is made up of 13 amino acids. Per germline, CDR1 SGHNT and CDR2 YYREEE (reference sequence). CDR3 loop: CASSLAETGELFF. CDR3 DNA: TGTGCCAGCAGCTTGGCAGAGACCGGGGAGCTGTTTTTT.

The rearrangement joins TRBV10-3 to TRBJ2-7; TRBD2 might be the D (5 bases). This CDR3 has 15 amino acids. Trimming removed 3 bases at V and 4 bases at J, with 16 bases between. The germline CDR1 and CDR2 sequences are ENHRY and SYGVKD. As DNA, the CDR3 is TGTGCCATCAGTGATGTTGAGCGGCTGAAATACGAGCAGTACTTC. Translating gives CAISDVERLKYEQYF.